This passage covers 10 T cell receptor beta chains from one sample sequenced in a study of blood T cell repertoires in COVID-19. Repertoires were generated with immunoSEQ multiplex PCR, while TCRdb's copy carries only in-frame clones and drops some. This table has tens of thousands of clones, around nine tenths appearing once. The sample comprised peripheral blood. The receptors were sampled from a woman aged 55 to 70 with COVID-19, enrolled during active disease.

This clone occurred many times. The V gene is TRBV27, the J gene TRBJ1-4, with a possible D match to TRBD1 (6 bases). Trimming pared 6 bases from V and 3 bases from J, leaving 11 bases between. The CDR3 is 14 residues long. CDR1 is MNHEY, CDR2 SMNVEV, per germline (reference sequence). CDR3 nucleotide sequence: TGTGCCAGCAGGGGGCGGGGGCCTAATGAAAAACTGTTTTTT. Its translation: CASRGRGPNEKLFF.

V is TRBV25-1 and J is TRBJ2-1; no reliable D call. V was pared by 4 bases and J by 8 bases, with 6 bases between. This CDR3 comprises 11 residues. Germline-derived CDR1 and CDR2 are MGHDK and SYGVNS. CDR3 DNA sequence: TGTGCCAGCAGTGCCATTTATGAGCAGTTCTTC. Its protein is CASSAIYEQFF.

The gene calls are TRBV28 and TRBJ1-2; D is perhaps TRBD1 (6 bases). V was shortened by 10 bases and J by 6 bases, with 24 bases between the two germline ends. The CDR3 is 15 amino acids. Germline V gene data show CDR1 as MDHEN and CDR2 as SYDVKM. CDR3: CATQQGFLLKHGYTF. The CDR3 bases are TGTGCCACTCAACAGGGTTTTCTCCTGAAACATGGCTACACCTTC.

This chain joins TRBV10-1 and TRBJ2-1, with a tentative D call TRBD1 (6 bases). Trimming removed 5 bases at V and 2 bases at J, with 7 bases between. Germline lookup yields CDR1 WNHNN and CDR2 SYGVQD (reference sequence). The CDR3 covers 13 residues. The CDR3 DNA reads TGCGCCAGCAGTACAGGGCCCTACAATGAGCAGTTCTTC. Protein: CASSTGPYNEQFF.

This sequence joins TRBV6-1 and TRBJ1-3; D unclear. In germline, CDR1 is MNHNS, CDR2 SASEGT. The V end lost 3 bases, the J end lost 2 bases, and 11 bases lay between the germline ends. The length of the CDR3 is 15 residues. CDR3 in DNA: TGTGCCAGCAGTGATAACCTCAAGCCTGGAAACACCATATATTTT. It yields the protein CASSDNLKPGNTIYF.

This clone was seen a single time. The chain links TRBV6-4 to TRBJ2-1; TRBD2 matches 7 bases. The CDR3 has 17 amino acids. CDR1 is MRHNA and CDR2 is SNTAGT in the germline V gene. V lost 3 bases, J lost 3 bases, and 11 bases stayed unmatched. The CDR3 nucleotides are TGTGCCAGCAGTGAATTCCGACTAGCCCCAAACTACAATGAGCAGTTCTTC. Translation gives CASSEFRLAPNYNEQFF.

The chain carries TRBV3-1 (or the pseudogene TRBV3-2) and TRBJ1-2, with 12 bases lining up with TRBD1. Germline CDR1 and CDR2: LGHDT and YNNKEL (reference sequence). This CDR3 comprises 17 residues. The trim removed 1 base at V and 7 bases at J, leaving 10 bases unmatched. The CDR3 spells CASSQGGQGARRFGYTF. CDR3 coding DNA: TGTGCCAGCAGCCAAGGGGGACAGGGGGCACGGAGGTTTGGCTACACCTTC.

The chain combines TRBV29-1 with TRBJ2-2; tentatively, D is TRBD1 (6 bases). Trimming stripped 4 bases from V and 1 base from J, with 7 bases between. The CDR3 spans 13 residues. Germline V gene lookup returns CDR1 SQVTM and CDR2 ANQGSEA. CDR3 in DNA: TGCAGCGTTGTGGGACAGAACACCGGGGAGCTGTTTTTT. It is translated as CSVVGQNTGELFF.

This clone was recorded only once. This chain links TRBV6-5 with TRBJ2-3; 8 bases are a match to TRBD1. Per germline, CDR1 MNHEY and CDR2 SVGAGI. The V and J ends lost 3 bases and 4 bases, in that order; junction bases with no gene match: 6. The CDR3 is 15 amino acids. DNA for the CDR3: TGTGCCAGCAGTTATATAACAGGGGGTTCAGATACGCAGTATTTT. Protein sequence: CASSYITGGSDTQYF.

This clone was detected only a few times. The chain uses TRBV24-1 and TRBJ1-1; TRBD1 matches at 7 bases. Per germline, CDR1 KGHDR and CDR2 SFDVKD. V lost 4 bases to trimming and J lost 6 bases; unmatched junction nucleotides: 4. This CDR3 contains 13 residues. The CDR3 region is CATSERDSPEAFF. The DNA of the CDR3 is TGTGCCACCAGTGAACGGGACAGCCCTGAAGCTTTCTTT.